This paragraph covers one T cell receptor beta chain sequence. This sample stems from a study of blood T cell repertoires in COVID-19. In the study overall: Acute and convalescent COVID-19 samples came from the United States, Italy and Spain. Sources were T cells, B-cell-depleted T cells, or PBMCs; the material itself was cDNA or gDNA.

As originally analysed: Reference gene primer amplification gave estimated nucleated cell counts. Sequencing was performed with immunoSEQ multiplex PCR; in TCRdb, only in-frame clones are kept and a portion is missing. Clone size and V and J calls were adopted from that table, with D and trimming inferred from the DNA. The sample lists 250,000 to 300,000 clones; roughly 80% were seen once. The germline V gene encodes CDR1 LGHDT and CDR2 YNNKEL (reference sequence). Trimming at V came to 4 bases and at J to 1 base, leaving 3 bases not matched to a gene. This CDR3 spans 15 amino acids. The sequencing sample was made of peripheral blood. This clonotype was sampled from a man aged 55 to 70 who had recovered from COVID-19. The chain employs TRBV3-1 (or the pseudogene TRBV3-2) and TRBJ2-3; 9 bases align to TRBD2. CDR3 sequence reads: CASSLRLAGTDTQYF. CDR3 nucleotides: TGTGCCAGCAGCCTGCGACTAGCGGGCACAGATACGCAGTATTTT.